These T cell receptor beta chains were read from a single sample in a study of tumor and adjacent non-tumor tissue in lung cancer. TCRdb reanalysed the multiplex PCR reads using MiXCR and keeps one entry per CDR3 protein. This repertoire shows 100,000 to 150,000 distinct CDR3 sequences, about 66% found once; its top ten account for roughly 13%. Sequenced input: lung tumor tissue. These TCRs come from a man aged 25-40 years with non-small cell lung cancer. Both conserved end residues are part of each CDR3. Fields, in order: V gene, D gene, clone size, J gene, CDR3 protein, CDR3 DNA. A D gene is named only where the DNA matches it firmly. The size of a clone is reported for some rows only, either as once, few or many, or as a class for expanded clones.

V: TRBV6-5
D: -
size: once
J: TRBJ1-2
CDR3: CASRAQGINGYTF
DNA: TGTGCCAGCAGGGCGCAGGGCATCAATGGCTACACCTTC

V: TRBV11-2
D: -
size: once
J: TRBJ2-1
CDR3: CAGSLEAGNEQLF
DNA: TGTGCCGGCAGCTTAGAAGCCGGCAATGAGCAGTTATTC

V: TRBV10-2
D: -
size: -
J: TRBJ1-1
CDR3: CASSNTQGGAFF
DNA: TGCGCCAGCAGTAATACCCAGGGAGGAGCTTTCTTT

V: TRBV11-1
D: -
size: -
J: TRBJ2-7
CDR3: CASSLAAYPYGQYF
DNA: TGTGCCAGCAGTTTAGCTGCTTATCCCTACGGGCAGTACTTC

V: TRBV30
D: -
size: few
J: TRBJ2-1
CDR3: CAWSLVGEQFF
DNA: TGTGCCTGGAGTTTAGTGGGAGAGCAGTTCTTC

V: TRBV28
D: -
size: many
J: TRBJ2-3
CDR3: CASSQQFRDTQYF
DNA: TGTGCCAGCAGCCAACAGTTCCGAGATACGCAGTATTTT

V: TRBV12-3/TRBV12-4
D: TRBD1
size: -
J: TRBJ1-6
CDR3: CASSPWTGLNSPLHF
DNA: TGTGCCAGCAGTCCATGGACAGGCCTGAATTCACCCCTCCACTTT

V: TRBV4-1
D: TRBD2
size: -
J: TRBJ2-2
CDR3: CASSSLAVTNTGKLFF
DNA: TGCGCCAGCAGCTCACTAGCGGTAACGAACACAGGGAAGCTGTTTTTT

V: TRBV2
D: TRBD2
size: -
J: TRBJ2-5
CDR3: CASNLAGAVQETQYF
DNA: TGTGCCAGCAATCTAGCGGGAGCGGTCCAAGAGACCCAGTACTTC

V: TRBV5-5
D: -
size: many
J: TRBJ2-3
CDR3: CASGRPTMSGTDTQYF
DNA: TGTGCCAGCGGGCGACCGACTATGAGTGGCACAGATACGCAGTATTTT

V: TRBV6-1
D: TRBD1
size: -
J: TRBJ2-2
CDR3: CASNRQGHCTGELLF
DNA: TGTGCCAGCAATCGACAGGGGCATTGCACCGGGGAACTGTTATTT

V: TRBV11-2
D: -
size: once
J: TRBJ2-2
CDR3: CTSSLRGVTNTGELFF
DNA: TGTACCAGCAGCCTCAGAGGGGTAACGAACACCGGGGAGCTGTTTTTT

V: TRBV5-1
D: TRBD1
size: -
J: TRBJ2-2
CDR3: CASTDREFDTGELFF
DNA: TGCGCCAGCACGGACAGGGAATTTGACACCGGGGAGCTGTTTTTT

V: TRBV5-6
D: -
size: few
J: TRBJ1-5
CDR3: CASSLGRYYSQPQHF
DNA: TGTGCCAGCAGCTTGGGTCGGTATTATTCTCAGCCCCAGCATTTT

V: TRBV11-1
D: TRBD1
size: -
J: TRBJ2-1
CDR3: CTSSKDRGNEQFF
DNA: TGTACCAGCAGCAAGGACAGGGGGAATGAGCAGTTCTTC

V: TRBV11-2
D: -
size: -
J: TRBJ1-1
CDR3: CAISPPWRGRFRTEAFF
DNA: TGTGCCATCAGCCCCCCGTGGAGGGGTAGGTTCCGGACTGAAGCTTTCTTT

V: TRBV20-1
D: -
size: -
J: TRBJ1-5
CDR3: CSAKDRGRGPQHF
DNA: TGCAGTGCTAAGGACAGAGGAAGAGGACCCCAGCATTTT

V: TRBV12-3/TRBV12-4
D: -
size: many
J: TRBJ2-2
CDR3: CASSLNTGELFF
DNA: TGTGCCAGCAGCCTGAACACCGGGGAGCTGTTTTTT

V: TRBV7-2
D: -
size: few
J: TRBJ1-3
CDR3: CASSLGFHSGNTIYF
DNA: TGTGCCAGCAGCTTAGGGTTCCACTCTGGAAACACCATATATTTT

V: TRBV20-1
D: -
size: -
J: TRBJ2-7
CDR3: CSASETSGGQNF
DNA: TGCAGTGCTTCCGAAACTTCCGGCGGGCAGAACTTC

V: TRBV5-1
D: TRBD1
size: -
J: TRBJ2-4
CDR3: CASSPRDSLVKNIQYF
DNA: TGCGCAAGCAGCCCGAGGGACAGCCTAGTCAAAAACATTCAGTACTTC

V: TRBV11-2
D: TRBD2
size: -
J: TRBJ2-7
CDR3: CASSLVKLAGVYERYF
DNA: TGTGCCAGCAGCTTAGTGAAGCTAGCGGGAGTCTACGAGCGGTACTTC

V: TRBV29-1
D: -
size: once
J: TRBJ1-2
CDR3: CSTSDSRVYLCTF
DNA: -

V: TRBV30
D: -
size: -
J: TRBJ1-3
CDR3: CDSGRTGNTIYF
DNA: TGTGACTCAGGACGGACTGGAAACACCATATATTTT

V: TRBV20-1
D: TRBD1
size: -
J: TRBJ2-7
CDR3: CSAKVDRGAYEQYF
DNA: TGTAGTGCTAAGGTGGACAGGGGGGCCTACGAGCAGTACTTC

V: TRBV12-3/TRBV12-4
D: -
size: -
J: TRBJ2-5
CDR3: CISSSQETQYF
DNA: TGTATCAGCAGTTCCCAGGAGACCCAGTACTTC

V: TRBV5-1
D: TRBD2
size: few
J: TRBJ2-1
CDR3: CASSLAASGPYNEQFF
DNA: TGCGCCAGCAGCTTGGCAGCTAGCGGCCCCTACAATGAGCAGTTCTTC

V: TRBV10-3
D: -
size: -
J: TRBJ1-6
CDR3: CAITPVISYNSPLHF
DNA: TGCGCCATCACCCCGGTCATCTCCTATAATTCACCCCTCCACTTC

V: TRBV29-1
D: TRBD1
size: -
J: TRBJ1-5
CDR3: CSVDMTGSNQPQHF
DNA: TGCAGCGTCGACATGACAGGGTCCAATCAGCCCCAACATTTT

V: TRBV10-3
D: TRBD1
size: -
J: TRBJ1-2
CDR3: CAITQTGLYGYTF
DNA: TGTGCCATCACTCAGACAGGGCTTTATGGCTACACCTTC

V: TRBV6-5
D: -
size: -
J: TRBJ2-7
CDR3: CASSRTPYNEQYF
DNA: TGTGCCAGTAGTCGGACACCCTATAATGAGCAGTACTTC

V: TRBV29-1
D: TRBD1
size: -
J: TRBJ2-7
CDR3: CSVWDSRSNEQYF
DNA: TGCAGCGTGTGGGACAGCCGATCCAACGAGCAGTACTTC

V: TRBV12-3/TRBV12-4
D: -
size: -
J: TRBJ1-5
CDR3: CASSLDGVDQPQHF
DNA: TGTGCCAGCAGCCTTGATGGGGTAGATCAGCCCCAGCATTTT

V: TRBV20-1
D: TRBD2
size: many
J: TRBJ2-5
CDR3: CSARGTSGRAETQYF
DNA: TGCAGTGCTAGGGGGACTAGCGGGAGGGCGGAGACCCAGTACTTC

V: TRBV20-1
D: -
size: -
J: TRBJ2-3
CDR3: CNALTPQRVGSTDTQYF
DNA: TGCAATGCCCTGACTCCCCAACGGGTGGGGAGCACAGATACGCAGTATTTT

V: TRBV29-1
D: TRBD2
size: many
J: TRBJ2-7
CDR3: CSVPAGGSFYEQYF
DNA: TGCAGCGTTCCAGCGGGGGGGTCCTTCTACGAGCAGTACTTC

V: TRBV7-9
D: TRBD1
size: -
J: TRBJ2-7
CDR3: CASSPGTGFYEEYF
DNA: TGTGCCAGCAGCCCCGGGACAGGGTTTTACGAGGAGTACTTC

V: TRBV29-1
D: TRBD2
size: -
J: TRBJ2-5
CDR3: CSAVSGGQETQHF
DNA: TGCAGCGCCGTTAGCGGGGGCCAAGAGACCCAGCACTTC

V: TRBV6-6
D: -
size: -
J: TRBJ2-5
CDR3: CACSLQETQYF
DNA: TGTGCCTGCAGCCTACAGGAGACCCAGTACTTC

V: TRBV5-4
D: TRBD2
size: few
J: TRBJ2-4
CDR3: CASSAGGVPNIQYF
DNA: TGTGCCAGCAGCGCGGGGGGGGTCCCAAACATTCAGTACTTC

V: TRBV11-2
D: -
size: once
J: TRBJ2-3
CDR3: CASSLLVGGQGTHYF
DNA: TGTGCCAGCAGCTTACTAGTGGGGGGGCAGGGTACGCACTATTTT

V: TRBV5-6
D: -
size: many
J: TRBJ2-1
CDR3: CASSLEGVQFF
DNA: TGTGCCAGCAGCTTGGAAGGGGTGCAGTTCTTC

V: TRBV4-1
D: -
size: -
J: TRBJ2-1
CDR3: CAGRQDFGGIDNEQFF
DNA: TGCGCCGGCAGGCAAGATTTCGGGGGTATCGACAATGAGCAGTTCTTC

V: TRBV7-9
D: -
size: -
J: TRBJ2-7
CDR3: CASLRPGTVDAYELYF
DNA: TGTGCCAGCCTTAGGCCCGGGACGGTGGACGCCTACGAGCTGTACTTC